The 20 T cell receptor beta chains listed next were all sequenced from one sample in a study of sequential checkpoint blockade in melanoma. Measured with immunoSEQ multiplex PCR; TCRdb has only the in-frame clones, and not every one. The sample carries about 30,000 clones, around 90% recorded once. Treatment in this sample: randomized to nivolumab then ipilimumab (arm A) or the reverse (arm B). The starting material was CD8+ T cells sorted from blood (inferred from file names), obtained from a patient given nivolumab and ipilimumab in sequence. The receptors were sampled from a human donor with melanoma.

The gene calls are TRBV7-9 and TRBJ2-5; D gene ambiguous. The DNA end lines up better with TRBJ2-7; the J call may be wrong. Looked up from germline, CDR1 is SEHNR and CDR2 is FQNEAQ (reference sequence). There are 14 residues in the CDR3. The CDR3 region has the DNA TGTGCCAGCAGCTTAAATTCAGGATTCTACGAGCAGTACTTC. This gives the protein CASSLNSGFYEQYF.

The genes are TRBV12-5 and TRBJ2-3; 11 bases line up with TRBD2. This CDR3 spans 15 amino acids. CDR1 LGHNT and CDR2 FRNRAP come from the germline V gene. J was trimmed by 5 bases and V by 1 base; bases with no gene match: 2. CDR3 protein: CASGLGLAGIDTQYF. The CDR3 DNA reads TGTGCTAGTGGTTTGGGACTAGCGGGAATAGATACGCAGTATTTT.

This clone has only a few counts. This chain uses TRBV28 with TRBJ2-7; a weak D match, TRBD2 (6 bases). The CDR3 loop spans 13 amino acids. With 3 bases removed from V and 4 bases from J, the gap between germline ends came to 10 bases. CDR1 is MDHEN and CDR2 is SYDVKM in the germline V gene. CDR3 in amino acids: CASSFGGEYEQYF. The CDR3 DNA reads TGTGCCAGCAGTTTCGGAGGGGAATACGAGCAGTACTTC.

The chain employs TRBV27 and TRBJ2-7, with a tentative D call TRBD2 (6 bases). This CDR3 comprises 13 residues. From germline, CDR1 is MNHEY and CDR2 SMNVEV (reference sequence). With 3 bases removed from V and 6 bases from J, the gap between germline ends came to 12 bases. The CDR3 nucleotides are TGTGCCAGCAGTTTGGTCCGGGGAGGCGAGCAGTACGTC. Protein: CASSLVRGGEQYV.

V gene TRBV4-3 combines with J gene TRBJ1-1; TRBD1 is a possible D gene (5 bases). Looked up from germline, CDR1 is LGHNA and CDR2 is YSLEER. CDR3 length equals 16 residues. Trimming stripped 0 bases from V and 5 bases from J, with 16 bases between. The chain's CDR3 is CASSQDGFDSGTEAFF. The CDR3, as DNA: TGCGCCAGCAGCCAAGATGGGTTCGACAGTGGGACTGAAGCTTTCTTT.

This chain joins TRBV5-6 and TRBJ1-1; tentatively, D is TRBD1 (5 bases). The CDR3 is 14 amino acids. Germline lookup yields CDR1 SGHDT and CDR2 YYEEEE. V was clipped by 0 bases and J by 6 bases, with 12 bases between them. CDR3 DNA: TGTGCCAGCAGCTTGGATCTGGGGCAGGCTGAAGCTTTCTTT. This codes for CASSLDLGQAEAFF.

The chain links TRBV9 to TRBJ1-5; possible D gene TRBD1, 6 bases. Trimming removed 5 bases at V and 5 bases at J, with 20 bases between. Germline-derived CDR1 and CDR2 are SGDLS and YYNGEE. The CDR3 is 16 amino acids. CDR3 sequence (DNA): TGTGCCAGCAGGAGGGGGGGGCAGCTGTGCTATCAGCCCCAGCATTTT. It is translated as CASRRGGQLCYQPQHF.

The CDR3 nucleotides are TGTGCCAGCAGCCCGACAGGGTTGAACACTGAAGCTTTCTTT. This encodes CASSPTGLNTEAFF. V and J are TRBV7-9 and TRBJ1-1, with TRBD1 matching 7 bases. There are 14 residues in the CDR3. Trimming removed 5 bases from V and 0 bases from J; junction bases left unmatched: 3. Germline V gives CDR1 SEHNR, CDR2 FQNEAQ (reference sequence).

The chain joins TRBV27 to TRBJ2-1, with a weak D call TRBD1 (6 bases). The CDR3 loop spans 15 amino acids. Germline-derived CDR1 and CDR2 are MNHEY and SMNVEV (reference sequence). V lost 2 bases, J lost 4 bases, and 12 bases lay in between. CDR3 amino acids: CASSLDRPSYNEQFF. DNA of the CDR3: TGTGCCAGCAGTTTAGACAGGCCATCTTACAATGAGCAGTTCTTC.

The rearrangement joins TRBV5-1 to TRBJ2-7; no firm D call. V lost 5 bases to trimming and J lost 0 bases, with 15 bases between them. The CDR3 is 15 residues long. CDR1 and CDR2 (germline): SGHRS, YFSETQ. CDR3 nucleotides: TGCGCCAGCAGTGCCCAATTCGCGCCCTCCTACGAGCAGTACTTC. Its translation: CASSAQFAPSYEQYF. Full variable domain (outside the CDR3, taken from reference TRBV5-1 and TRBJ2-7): KAGVTQTPRYLIKTRGQQVTLSCSPISGHRSVSWYQQTPGQGLQFLFEYFSETQRNKGNFPGRFSGRQFSNSRSEMNVSTLELGDSALYLCASSAQFAPSYEQYFGPGTRLTVT.

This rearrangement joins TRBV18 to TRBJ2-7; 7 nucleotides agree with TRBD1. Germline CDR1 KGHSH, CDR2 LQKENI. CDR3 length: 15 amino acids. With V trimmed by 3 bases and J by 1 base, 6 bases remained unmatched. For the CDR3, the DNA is TGTGCCAGCTCACCCGACAGGGATGTATCCTACGAGCAGTACGTC. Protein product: CASSPDRDVSYEQYV.

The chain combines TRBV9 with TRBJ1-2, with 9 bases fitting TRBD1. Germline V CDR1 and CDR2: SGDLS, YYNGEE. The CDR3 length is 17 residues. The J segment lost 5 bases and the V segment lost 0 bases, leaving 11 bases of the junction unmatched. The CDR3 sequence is CASSVGGQGSQTYGYTF. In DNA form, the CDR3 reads TGTGCCAGCAGCGTAGGGGGACAGGGTTCCCAAACGTATGGCTACACCTTC.

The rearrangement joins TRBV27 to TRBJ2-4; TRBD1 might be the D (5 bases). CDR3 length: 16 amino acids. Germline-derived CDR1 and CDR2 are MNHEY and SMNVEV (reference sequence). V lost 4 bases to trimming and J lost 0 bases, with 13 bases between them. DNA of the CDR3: TGTGCCAGCAGTTCCCGACAGTACCTAGCCAAAAACATTCAGTACTTC. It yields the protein CASSSRQYLAKNIQYF.

CDR3 DNA sequence: TGTGCCAGCAGCTTAGGAAGAGGCAGCTCTGGGGCCAACGTCCTGACTTTC. It specifies CASSLGRGSSGANVLTF. The chain carries TRBV13 and TRBJ2-6; no clear D. Trimming shortened V by 0 bases and J by 0 bases, and 9 bases separated the two germline ends. This CDR3 spans 17 amino acids. Per the germline V gene, CDR1 is PRHDT and CDR2 is FYEKMQ (reference sequence).

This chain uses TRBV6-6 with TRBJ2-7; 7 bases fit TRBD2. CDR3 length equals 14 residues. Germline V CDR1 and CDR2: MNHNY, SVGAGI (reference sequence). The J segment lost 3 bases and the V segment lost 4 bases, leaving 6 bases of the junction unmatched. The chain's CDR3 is CASSSAGPYYEQYV. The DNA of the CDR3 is TGTGCCAGCAGTTCAGCGGGGCCTTACTACGAGCAGTACGTC.

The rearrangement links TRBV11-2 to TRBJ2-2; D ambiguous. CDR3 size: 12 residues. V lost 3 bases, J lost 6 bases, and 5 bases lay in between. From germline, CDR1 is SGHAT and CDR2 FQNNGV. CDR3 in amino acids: CASSFIPGELFF. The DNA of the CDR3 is TGTGCCAGCAGCTTTATTCCCGGGGAGCTGTTTTTT.

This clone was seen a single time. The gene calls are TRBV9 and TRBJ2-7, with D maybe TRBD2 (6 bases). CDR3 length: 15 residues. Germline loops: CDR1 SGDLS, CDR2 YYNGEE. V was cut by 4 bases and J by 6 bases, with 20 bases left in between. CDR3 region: CASSPSFNGGFEQYF. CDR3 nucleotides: TGTGCCAGCAGCCCCTCGTTTAATGGGGGGTTCGAGCAGTACTTC.

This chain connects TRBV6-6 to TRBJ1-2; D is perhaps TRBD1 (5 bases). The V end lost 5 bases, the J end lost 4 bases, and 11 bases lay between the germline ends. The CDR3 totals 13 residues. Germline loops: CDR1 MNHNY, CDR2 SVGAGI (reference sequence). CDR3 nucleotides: TGTGCCAGCAGTCCCGACAGCCCCTATGGCTACACCTTC. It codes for CASSPDSPYGYTF.

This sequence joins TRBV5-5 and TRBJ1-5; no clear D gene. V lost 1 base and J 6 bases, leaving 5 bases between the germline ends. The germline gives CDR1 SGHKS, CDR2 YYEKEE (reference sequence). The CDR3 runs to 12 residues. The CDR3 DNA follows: TGTGCCAGCAGCTTGCTATTTCAGCCCCAGCATTTT. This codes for CASSLLFQPQHF.

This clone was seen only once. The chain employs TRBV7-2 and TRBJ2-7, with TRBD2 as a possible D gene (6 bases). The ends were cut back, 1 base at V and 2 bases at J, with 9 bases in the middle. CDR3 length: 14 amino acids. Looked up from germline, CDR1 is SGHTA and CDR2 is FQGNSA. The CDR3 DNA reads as TGTGCCAGCAGCTTAGGACTAGGAACCTACGAGCAGTACTTC. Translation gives CASSLGLGTYEQYF. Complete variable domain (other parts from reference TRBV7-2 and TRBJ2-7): GAGVSQSPSNKVTEKGKDVELRCDPISGHTALYWYRQSLGQGLEFLIYFQGNSAPDKSGLPSDRFSAERTGGSVSTLTIQRTQQEDSAVYLCASSLGLGTYEQYFGPGTRLTVT.